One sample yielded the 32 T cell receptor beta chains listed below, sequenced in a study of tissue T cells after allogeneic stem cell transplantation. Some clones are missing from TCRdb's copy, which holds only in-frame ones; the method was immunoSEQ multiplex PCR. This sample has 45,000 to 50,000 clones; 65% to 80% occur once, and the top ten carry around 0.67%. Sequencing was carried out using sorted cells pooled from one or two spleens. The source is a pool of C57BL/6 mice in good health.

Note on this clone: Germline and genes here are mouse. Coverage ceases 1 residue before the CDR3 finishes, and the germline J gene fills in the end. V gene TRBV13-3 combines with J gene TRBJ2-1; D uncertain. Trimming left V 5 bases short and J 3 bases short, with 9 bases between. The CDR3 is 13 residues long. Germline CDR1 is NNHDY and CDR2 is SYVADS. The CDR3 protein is CASRSGVYAEQFF. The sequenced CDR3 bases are TGTGCCAGCAGGAGCGGGGTCTATGCTGAGCAGTTC.

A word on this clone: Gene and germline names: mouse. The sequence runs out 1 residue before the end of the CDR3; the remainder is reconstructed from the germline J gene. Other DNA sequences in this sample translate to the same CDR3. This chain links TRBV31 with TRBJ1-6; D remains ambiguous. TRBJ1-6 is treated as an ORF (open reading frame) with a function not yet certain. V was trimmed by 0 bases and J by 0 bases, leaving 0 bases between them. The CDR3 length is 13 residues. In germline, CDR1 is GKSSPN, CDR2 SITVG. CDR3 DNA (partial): TGTGCCTGGAGTCTTTCCTATAATTCGCCCCTCTAC. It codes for CAWSLSYNSPLY. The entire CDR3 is CAWSLSYNSPLYF.

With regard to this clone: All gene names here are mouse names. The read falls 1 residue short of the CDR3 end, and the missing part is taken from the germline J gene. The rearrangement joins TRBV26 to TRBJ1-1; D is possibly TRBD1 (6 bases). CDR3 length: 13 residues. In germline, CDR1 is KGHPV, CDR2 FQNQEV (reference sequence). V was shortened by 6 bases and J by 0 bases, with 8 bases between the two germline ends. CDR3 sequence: CASRDSANTEVFF. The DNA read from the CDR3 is TGTGCCAGCAGGGACAGCGCAAACACAGAAGTCTTC.

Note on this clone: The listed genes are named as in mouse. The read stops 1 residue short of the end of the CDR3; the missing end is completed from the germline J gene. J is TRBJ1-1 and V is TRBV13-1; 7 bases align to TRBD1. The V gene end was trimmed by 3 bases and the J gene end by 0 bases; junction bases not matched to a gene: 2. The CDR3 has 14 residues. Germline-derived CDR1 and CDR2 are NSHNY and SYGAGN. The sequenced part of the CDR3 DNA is TGTGCCAGCAGTGGGGACAGTGCAAACACAGAAGTCTTC. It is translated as CASSGDSANTEVF. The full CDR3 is CASSGDSANTEVFF.

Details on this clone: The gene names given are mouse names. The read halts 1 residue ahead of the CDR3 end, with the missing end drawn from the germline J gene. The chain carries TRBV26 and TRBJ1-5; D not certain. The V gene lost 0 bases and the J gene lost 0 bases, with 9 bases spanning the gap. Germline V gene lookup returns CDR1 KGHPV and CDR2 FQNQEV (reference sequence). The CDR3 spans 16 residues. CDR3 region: CASSLSRGYNNQAPLF. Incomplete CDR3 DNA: TGTGCCAGCAGTCTGTCCCGGGGATATAACAACCAGGCTCCGCTT.

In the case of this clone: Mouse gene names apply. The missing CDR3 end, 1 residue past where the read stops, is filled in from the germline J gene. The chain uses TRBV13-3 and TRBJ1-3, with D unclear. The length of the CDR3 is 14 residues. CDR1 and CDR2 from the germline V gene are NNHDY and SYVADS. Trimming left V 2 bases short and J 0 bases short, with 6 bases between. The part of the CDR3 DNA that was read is TGTGCCAGCAGTGACAGCCCTTCTGGAAATACGCTCTAT. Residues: CASSDSPSGNTLY. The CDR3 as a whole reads CASSDSPSGNTLYF.

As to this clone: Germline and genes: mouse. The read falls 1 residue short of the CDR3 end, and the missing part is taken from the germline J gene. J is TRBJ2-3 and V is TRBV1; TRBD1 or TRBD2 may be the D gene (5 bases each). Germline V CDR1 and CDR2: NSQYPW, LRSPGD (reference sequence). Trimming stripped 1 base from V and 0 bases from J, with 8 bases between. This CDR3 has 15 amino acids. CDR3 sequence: CTCSAVGASAETLYF. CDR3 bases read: TGCACCTGCAGTGCAGTTGGGGCTAGTGCAGAAACGCTGTAT.

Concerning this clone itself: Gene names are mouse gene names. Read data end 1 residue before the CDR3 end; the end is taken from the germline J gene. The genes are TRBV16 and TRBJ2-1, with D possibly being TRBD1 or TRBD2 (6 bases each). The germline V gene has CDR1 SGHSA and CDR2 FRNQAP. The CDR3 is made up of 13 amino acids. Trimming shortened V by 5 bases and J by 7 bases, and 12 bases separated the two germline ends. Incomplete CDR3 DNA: TGTGCAAGCAGCCTCGGGGGCAGGGCTGAGCAGTTC. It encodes CASSLGGRAEQF. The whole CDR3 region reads CASSLGGRAEQFF.

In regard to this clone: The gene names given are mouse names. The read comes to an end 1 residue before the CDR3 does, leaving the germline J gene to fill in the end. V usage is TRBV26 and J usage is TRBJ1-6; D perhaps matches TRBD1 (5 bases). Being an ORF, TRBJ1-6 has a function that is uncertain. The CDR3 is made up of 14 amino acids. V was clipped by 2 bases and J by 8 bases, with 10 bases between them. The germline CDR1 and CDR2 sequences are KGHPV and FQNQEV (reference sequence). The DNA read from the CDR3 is TGTGCCAGCAGTCTGGAGGGGAGGGATTCGCCCCTCTAC. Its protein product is CASSLEGRDSPLY. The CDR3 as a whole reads CASSLEGRDSPLYF.

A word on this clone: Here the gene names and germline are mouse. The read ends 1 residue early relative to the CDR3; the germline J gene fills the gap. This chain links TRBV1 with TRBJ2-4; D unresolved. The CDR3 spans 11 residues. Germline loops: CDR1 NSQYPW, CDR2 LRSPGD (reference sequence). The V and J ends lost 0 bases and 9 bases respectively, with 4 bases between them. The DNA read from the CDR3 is TGCACCTGCAGTGCAGAAGAAACCTTGTAC. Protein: CTCSAEETLY. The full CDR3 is CTCSAEETLYF.

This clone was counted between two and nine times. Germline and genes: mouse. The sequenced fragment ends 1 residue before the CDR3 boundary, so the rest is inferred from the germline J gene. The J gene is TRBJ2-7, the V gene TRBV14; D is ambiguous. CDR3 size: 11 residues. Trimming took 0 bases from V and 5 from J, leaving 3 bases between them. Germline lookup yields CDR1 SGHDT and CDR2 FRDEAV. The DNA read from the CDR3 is TGTGCCAGCAGTTTCTTGGATGAACAGTAC. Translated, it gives CASSFLDEQY. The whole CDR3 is CASSFLDEQYF.

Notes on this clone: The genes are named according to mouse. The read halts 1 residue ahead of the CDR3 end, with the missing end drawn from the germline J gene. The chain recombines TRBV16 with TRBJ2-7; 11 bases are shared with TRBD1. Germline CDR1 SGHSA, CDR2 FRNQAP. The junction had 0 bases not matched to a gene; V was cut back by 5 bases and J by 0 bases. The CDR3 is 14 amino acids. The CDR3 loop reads CASSGTGGSYEQYF. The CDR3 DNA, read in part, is TGTGCAAGCAGCGGGACAGGGGGCTCCTATGAACAGTAC.

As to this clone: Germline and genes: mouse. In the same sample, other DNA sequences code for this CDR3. The part of the CDR3 DNA that was read is TGTGCCAGCGGAGGGCAGACAAACACAGAAGTCTTC. The encoded protein is CASGGQTNTEVF. The complete CDR3 reads CASGGQTNTEVFF. The chain has TRBV13-2 and TRBJ1-1; D unclear. The missing CDR3 end, 1 residue past where the read stops, is filled in from the germline J gene. V was shortened by 5 bases and J by 0 bases, with 8 bases between the two germline ends. The CDR3 runs 13 residues. CDR1 and CDR2 (germline): NNHNN, SYGAGS (reference sequence).

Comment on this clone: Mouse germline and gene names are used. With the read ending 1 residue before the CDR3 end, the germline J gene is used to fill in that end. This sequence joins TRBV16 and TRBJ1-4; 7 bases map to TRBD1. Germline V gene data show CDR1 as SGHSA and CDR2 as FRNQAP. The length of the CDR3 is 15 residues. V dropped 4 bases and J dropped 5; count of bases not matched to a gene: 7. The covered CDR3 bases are TGTGCAAGCAGCTCCCGACAGGGTACGAACGAAAGATTATTT. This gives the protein CASSSRQGTNERLF. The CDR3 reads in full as CASSSRQGTNERLFF.

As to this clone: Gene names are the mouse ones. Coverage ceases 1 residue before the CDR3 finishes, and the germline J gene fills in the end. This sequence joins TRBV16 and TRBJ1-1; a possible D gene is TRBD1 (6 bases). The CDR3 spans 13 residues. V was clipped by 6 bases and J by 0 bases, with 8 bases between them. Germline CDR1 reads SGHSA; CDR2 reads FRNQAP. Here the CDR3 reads CASRGGQNTEVFF. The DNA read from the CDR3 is TGTGCAAGCAGGGGGGGGCAGAACACAGAAGTCTTC.

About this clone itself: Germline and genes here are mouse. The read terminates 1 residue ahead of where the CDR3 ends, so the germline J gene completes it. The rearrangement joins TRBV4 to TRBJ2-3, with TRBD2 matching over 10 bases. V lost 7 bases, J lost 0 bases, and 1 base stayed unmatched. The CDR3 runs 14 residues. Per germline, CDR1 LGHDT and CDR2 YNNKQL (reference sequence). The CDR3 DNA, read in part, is TGTGCCAGCAACTGGGGGGGTAGTGCAGAAACGCTGTAT. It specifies CASNWGGSAETLY. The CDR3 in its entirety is CASNWGGSAETLYF. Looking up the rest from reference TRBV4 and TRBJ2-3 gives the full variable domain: ETAVFQTPNYHVTQVGNEVSFNCKQTLGHDTMYWYKQDSKKLLKIMFSYNNKQLIVNETVPRRFSPQSSDKAHLNLRIKSVEPEDSAVYLCASNWGGSAETLYFGSGTRLTVL.

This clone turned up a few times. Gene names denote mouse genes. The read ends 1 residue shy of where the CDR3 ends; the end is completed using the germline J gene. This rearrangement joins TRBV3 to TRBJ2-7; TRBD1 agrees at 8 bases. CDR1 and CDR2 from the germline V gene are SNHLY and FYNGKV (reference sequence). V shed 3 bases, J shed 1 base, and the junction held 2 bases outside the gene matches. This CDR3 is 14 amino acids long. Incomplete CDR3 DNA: TGTGCCAGCAGCTTCCGGGACAGGTCCTATGAACAGTAC. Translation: CASSFRDRSYEQY. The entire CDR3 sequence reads CASSFRDRSYEQYF.

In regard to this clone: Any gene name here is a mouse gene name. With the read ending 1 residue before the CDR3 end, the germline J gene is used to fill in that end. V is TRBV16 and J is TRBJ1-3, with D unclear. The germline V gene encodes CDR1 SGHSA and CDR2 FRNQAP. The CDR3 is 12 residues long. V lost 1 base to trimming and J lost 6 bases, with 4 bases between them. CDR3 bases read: TGTGCAAGCAGCTTAGGACAAAATACGCTCTAT. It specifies CASSLGQNTLY. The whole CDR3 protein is CASSLGQNTLYF. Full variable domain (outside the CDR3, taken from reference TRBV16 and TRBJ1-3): NAGVIQTPRHKVTGKGQEATLWCEPISGHSAVFWYRQTIVQGLEFLTYFRNQAPIDDSGMPKERFSAQMPNQSHSTLKIQSTQPQDSAVYLCASSLGQNTLYFGEGSRLIVV.

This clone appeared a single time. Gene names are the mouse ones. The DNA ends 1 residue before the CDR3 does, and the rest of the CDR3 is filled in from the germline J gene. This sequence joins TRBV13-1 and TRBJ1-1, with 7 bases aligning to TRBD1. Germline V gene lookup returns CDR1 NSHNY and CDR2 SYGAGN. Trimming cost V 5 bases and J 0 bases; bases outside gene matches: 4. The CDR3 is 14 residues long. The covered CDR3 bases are TGTGCCAGCAGGAAAGGGACAGCAAACACAGAAGTCTTC. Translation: CASRKGTANTEVF. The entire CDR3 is CASRKGTANTEVFF.

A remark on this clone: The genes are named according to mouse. The CDR3 here is CASSQDRANNQAPLF. CDR3 DNA (partial): TGTGCCAGCAGCCAAGACAGGGCTAACAACCAGGCTCCGCTT. The V call is TRBV5, the J call TRBJ1-5; D is perhaps TRBD1 (5 bases). With the read ending 1 residue before the CDR3 end, the germline J gene is used to fill in that end. The V gene lost 0 bases and the J gene lost 0 bases, with 6 bases spanning the gap. The CDR3 is 15 residues long. Germline lookup yields CDR1 LGHNA and CDR2 YNLKQL (reference sequence).

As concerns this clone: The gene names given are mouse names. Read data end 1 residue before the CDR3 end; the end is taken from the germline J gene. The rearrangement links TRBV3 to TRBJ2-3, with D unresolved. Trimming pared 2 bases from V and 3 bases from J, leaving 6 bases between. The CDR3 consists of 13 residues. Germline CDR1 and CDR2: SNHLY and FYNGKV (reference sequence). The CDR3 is CASSLTRAETLYF. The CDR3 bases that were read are TGTGCCAGCAGCTTAACCAGGGCAGAAACGCTGTAT.

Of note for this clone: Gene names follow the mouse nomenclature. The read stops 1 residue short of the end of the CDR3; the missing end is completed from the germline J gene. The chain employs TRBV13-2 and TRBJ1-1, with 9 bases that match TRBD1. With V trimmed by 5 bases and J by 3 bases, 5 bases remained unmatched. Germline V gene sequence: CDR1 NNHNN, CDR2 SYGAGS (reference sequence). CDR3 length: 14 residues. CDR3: CASGYRGRDTEVFF. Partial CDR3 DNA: TGTGCCAGCGGATACAGGGGGCGCGACACAGAAGTCTTC.

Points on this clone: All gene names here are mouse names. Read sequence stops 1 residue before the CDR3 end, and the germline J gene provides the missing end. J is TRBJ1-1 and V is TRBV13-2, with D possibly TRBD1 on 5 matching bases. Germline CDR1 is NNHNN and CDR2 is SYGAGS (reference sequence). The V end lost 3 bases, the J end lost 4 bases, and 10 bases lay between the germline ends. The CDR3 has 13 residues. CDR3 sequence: CASGGGRGTEVFF. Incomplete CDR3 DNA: TGTGCCAGCGGTGGGGGGAGAGGCACAGAAGTCTTC.

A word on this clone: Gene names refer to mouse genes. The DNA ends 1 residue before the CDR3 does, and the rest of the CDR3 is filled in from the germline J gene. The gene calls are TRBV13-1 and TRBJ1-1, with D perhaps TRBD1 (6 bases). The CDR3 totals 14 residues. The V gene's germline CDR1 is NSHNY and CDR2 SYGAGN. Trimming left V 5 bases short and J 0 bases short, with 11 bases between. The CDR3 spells CASSAGTTNTEVFF. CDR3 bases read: TGTGCCAGCAGCGCCGGGACAACAAACACAGAAGTCTTC.

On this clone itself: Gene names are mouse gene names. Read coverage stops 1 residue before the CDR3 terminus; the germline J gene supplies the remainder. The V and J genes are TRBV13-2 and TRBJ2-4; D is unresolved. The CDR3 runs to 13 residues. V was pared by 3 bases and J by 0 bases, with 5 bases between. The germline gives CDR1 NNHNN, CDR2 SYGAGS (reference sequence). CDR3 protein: CASGGVSQNTLYF. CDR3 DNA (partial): TGTGCCAGCGGTGGAGTTAGTCAAAACACCTTGTAC.

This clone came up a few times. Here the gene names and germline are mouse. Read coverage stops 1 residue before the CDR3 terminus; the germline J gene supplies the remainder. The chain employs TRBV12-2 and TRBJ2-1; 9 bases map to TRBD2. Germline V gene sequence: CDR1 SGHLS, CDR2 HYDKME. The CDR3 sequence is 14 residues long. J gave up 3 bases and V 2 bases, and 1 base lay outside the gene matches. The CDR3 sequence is CASSPDWGYAEQFF. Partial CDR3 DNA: TGTGCCAGCTCTCCGGACTGGGGCTATGCTGAGCAGTTC.

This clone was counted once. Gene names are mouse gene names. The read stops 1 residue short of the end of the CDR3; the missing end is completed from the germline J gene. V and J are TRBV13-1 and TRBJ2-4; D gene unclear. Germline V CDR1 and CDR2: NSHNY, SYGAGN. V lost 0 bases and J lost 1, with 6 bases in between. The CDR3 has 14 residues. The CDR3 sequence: CASSDAAGQNTLYF. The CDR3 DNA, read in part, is TGTGCCAGCAGTGATGCAGCTGGTCAAAACACCTTGTAC.

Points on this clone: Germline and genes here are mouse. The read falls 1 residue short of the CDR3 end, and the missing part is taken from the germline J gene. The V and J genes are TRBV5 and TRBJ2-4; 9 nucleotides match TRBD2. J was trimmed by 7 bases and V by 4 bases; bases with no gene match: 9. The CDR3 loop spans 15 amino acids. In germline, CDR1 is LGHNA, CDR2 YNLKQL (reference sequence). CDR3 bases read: TGTGCCAGCAGCCCCGACTGGGGGCGAGGAGACACCTTGTAC. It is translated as CASSPDWGRGDTLY. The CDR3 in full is CASSPDWGRGDTLYF.

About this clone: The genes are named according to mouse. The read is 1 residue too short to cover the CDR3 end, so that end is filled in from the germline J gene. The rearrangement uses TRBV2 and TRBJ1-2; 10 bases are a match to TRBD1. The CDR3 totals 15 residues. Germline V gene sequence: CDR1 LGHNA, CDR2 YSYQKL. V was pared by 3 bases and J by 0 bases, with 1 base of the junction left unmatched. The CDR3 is CASSQGTGANSDYTF. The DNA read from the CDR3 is TGTGCCAGCAGCCAGGGGACAGGGGCAAACTCCGACTACACC.

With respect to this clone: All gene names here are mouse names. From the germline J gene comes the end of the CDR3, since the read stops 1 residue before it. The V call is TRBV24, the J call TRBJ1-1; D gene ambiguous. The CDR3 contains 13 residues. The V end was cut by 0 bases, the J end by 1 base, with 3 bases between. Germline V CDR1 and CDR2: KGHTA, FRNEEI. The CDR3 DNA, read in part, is TGTGCCAGCAGTCTGTACAGAAACACAGAAGTCTTC. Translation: CASSLYRNTEVF. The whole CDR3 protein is CASSLYRNTEVFF.

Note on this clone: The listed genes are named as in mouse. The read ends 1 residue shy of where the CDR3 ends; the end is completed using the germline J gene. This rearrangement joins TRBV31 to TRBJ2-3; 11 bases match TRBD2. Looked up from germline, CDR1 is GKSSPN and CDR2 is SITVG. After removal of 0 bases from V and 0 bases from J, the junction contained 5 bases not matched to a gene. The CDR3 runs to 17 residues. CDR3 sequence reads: CAWSLGDWGTSAETLYF. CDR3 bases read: TGTGCCTGGAGTCTGGGGGACTGGGGGACTAGTGCAGAAACGCTGTAT.

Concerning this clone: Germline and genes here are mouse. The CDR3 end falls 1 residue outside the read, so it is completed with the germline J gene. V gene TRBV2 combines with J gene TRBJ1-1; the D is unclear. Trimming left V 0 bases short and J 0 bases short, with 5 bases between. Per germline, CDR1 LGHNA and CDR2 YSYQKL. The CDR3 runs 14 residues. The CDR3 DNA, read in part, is TGTGCCAGCAGCCAAGATAACACAAACACAGAAGTCTTC. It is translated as CASSQDNTNTEVF. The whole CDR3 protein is CASSQDNTNTEVFF. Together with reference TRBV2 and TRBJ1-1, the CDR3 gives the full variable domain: DPKIIQKPKYLVAVTGSEKILICEQYLGHNAMYWYRQSAKKPLEFMFSYSYQKLMDNQTASSRFQPQSSKKNHLDLQITALKPDDSATYFCASSQDNTNTEVFFGKGTRLTVV.